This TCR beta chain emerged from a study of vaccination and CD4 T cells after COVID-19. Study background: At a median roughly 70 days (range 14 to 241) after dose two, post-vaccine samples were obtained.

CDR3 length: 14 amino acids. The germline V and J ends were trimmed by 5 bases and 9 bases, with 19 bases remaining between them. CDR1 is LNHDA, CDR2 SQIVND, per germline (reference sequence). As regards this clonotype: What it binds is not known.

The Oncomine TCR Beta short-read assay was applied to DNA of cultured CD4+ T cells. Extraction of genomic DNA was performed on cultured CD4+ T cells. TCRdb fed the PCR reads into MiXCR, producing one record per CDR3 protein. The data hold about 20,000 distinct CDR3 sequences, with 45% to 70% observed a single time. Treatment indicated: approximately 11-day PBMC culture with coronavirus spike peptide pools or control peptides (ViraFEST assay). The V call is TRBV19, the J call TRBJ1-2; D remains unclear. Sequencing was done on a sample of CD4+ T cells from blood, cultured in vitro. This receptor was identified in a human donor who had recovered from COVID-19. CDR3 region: CASSPVGFLISYTF. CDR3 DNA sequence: TGTGCCAGTAGTCCAGTAGGGTTCCTTATTAGCTACACCTTC.